This T cell receptor (beta chain) was documented in a study of blood T cell repertoires in COVID-19. Two negative PCRs, clearance, or symptom resolution characterized the recovered Cohort 3 donors. The germline gives CDR1 MNHEY, CDR2 SMNVEV (reference sequence). There are 16 residues in the CDR3. V dropped 2 bases and J dropped 7; count of bases not matched to a gene: 7. Method: immunoSEQ multiplex PCR; TCRdb's copy keeps in-frame clones and lacks some. This sample has about 210,000 clones; 85% to 90% occur once, and the top ten carry 1.2%. The chain is built from TRBV27 and TRBJ2-1; 11 nucleotides align to TRBD1. The sample was PBMCs or T cells enriched from blood (not recorded which). The receptor was isolated from a man aged 25-45 years who had recovered from COVID-19. The chain's CDR3 is CASSLLDRGRKNEQFF. In DNA form, the CDR3 reads TGTGCCAGCAGTTTACTGGACAGGGGGCGAAAAAATGAGCAGTTCTTC.